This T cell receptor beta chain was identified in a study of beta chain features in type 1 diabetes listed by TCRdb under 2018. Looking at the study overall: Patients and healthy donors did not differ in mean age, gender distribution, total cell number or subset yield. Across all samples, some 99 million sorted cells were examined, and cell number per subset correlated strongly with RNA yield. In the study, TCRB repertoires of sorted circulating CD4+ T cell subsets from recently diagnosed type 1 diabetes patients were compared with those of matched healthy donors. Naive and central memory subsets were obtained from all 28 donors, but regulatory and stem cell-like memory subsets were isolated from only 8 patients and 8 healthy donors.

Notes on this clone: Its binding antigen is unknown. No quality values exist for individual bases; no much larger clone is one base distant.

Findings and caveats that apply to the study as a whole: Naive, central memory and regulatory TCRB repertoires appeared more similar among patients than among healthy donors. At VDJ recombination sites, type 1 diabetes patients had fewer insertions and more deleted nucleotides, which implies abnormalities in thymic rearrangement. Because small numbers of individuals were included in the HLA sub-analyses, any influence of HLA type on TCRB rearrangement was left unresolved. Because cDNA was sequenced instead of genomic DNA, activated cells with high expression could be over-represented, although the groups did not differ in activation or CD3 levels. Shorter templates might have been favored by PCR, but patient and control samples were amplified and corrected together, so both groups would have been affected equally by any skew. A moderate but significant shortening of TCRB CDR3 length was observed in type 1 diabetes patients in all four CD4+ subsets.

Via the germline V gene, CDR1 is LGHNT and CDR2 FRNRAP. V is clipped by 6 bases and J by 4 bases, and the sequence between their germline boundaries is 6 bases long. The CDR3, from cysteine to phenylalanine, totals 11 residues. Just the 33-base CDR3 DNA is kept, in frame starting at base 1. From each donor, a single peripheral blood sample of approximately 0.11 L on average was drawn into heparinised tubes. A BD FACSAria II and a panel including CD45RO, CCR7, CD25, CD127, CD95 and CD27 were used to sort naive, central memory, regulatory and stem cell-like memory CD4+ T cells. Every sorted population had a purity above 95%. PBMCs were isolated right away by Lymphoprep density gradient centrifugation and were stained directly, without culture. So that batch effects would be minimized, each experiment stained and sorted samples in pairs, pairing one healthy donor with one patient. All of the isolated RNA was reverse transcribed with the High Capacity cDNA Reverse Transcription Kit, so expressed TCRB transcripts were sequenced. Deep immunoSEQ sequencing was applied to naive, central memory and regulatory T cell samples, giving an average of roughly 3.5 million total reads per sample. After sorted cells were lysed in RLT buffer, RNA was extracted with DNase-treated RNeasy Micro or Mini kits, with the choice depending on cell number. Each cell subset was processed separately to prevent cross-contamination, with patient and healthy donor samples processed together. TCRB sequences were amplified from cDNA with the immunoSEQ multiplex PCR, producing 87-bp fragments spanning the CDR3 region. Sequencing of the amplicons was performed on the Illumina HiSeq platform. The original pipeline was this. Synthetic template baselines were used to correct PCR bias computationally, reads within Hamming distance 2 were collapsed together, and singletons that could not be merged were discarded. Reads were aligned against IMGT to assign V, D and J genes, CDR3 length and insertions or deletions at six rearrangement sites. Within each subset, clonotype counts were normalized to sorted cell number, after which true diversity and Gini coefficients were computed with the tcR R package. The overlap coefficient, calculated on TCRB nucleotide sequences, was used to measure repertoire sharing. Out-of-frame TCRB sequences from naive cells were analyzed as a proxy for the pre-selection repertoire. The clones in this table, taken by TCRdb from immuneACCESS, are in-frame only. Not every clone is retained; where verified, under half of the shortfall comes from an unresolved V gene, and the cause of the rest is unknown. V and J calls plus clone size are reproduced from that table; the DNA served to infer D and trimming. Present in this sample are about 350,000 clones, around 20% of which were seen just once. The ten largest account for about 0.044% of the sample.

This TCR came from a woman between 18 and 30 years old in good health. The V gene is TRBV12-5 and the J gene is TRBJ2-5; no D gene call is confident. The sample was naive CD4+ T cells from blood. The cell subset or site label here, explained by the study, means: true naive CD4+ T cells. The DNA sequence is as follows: TGTGCTAGTGGCTTACTAGAGACCCAGTACTTC. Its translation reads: CASGLLETQYF.